This is a list of T cell receptor beta chains from one sample in a study of cytomegalovirus exposure and HLA in healthy donors. Profiled with immunoSEQ multiplex PCR; TCRdb holds only in-frame clones, not every one. This table has about 160,000 clones, 65% to 90% appearing once. Sequenced sample: PBMCs. The source of these receptors is a woman between 18 and 29 years old in good health and CMV-seronegative. The CDR3 runs from the conserved cysteine through the conserved F or W. The order of the fields is V gene, J gene, CDR3 protein.

V gene: TRBV6-6
J gene: TRBJ2-7
CDR3 protein: CASSYSRASYEQYF

V gene: TRBV7-9
J gene: TRBJ1-4
CDR3 protein: CASSFNRGATNEKLFF

V gene: TRBV19
J gene: TRBJ1-1
CDR3 protein: CASSFGGGTEAFF

V gene: TRBV5-4
J gene: TRBJ2-3
CDR3 protein: CASSLASSGSSTDTQYF

V gene: TRBV7-9
J gene: TRBJ2-7
CDR3 protein: CASSPPGTKFSEQYF

V gene: TRBV6-6
J gene: TRBJ2-1
CDR3 protein: CASIRDREYEQFF

V gene: TRBV6-6
J gene: TRBJ1-1
CDR3 protein: CASSQNRAVNTEAFF

V gene: TRBV5-1
J gene: TRBJ1-1
CDR3 protein: CASTHPGLGRNTEAFF

V gene: TRBV4-2
J gene: TRBJ2-1
CDR3 protein: CASSQDLLSGFNEQFF

V gene: TRBV7-3
J gene: TRBJ1-2
CDR3 protein: CASSLSGNLYGYTF

V gene: TRBV7-9
J gene: TRBJ2-3
CDR3 protein: CASSFVSGTSTDTQYF

V gene: TRBV6-4
J gene: TRBJ2-2
CDR3 protein: CASSDSRLAGTGELFF

V gene: TRBV28
J gene: TRBJ1-1
CDR3 protein: CASSSGLSATEAFF

V gene: TRBV9
J gene: TRBJ2-6
CDR3 protein: CASSVRAGANVLTF

V gene: TRBV27
J gene: TRBJ2-2
CDR3 protein: CASSRFVNPGTSLTGELFF

V gene: TRBV15
J gene: TRBJ1-1
CDR3 protein: CATSRGLGTASTEAFF

V gene: TRBV11-2
J gene: TRBJ1-2
CDR3 protein: CASSLSTGWDDYTF

V gene: TRBV7-2
J gene: TRBJ2-3
CDR3 protein: CASSLVRRESDTQYF

V gene: TRBV2
J gene: TRBJ2-2
CDR3 protein: CASTSRGGNTGELFF

V gene: TRBV10-3
J gene: TRBJ1-6
CDR3 protein: CAIRLDRDNSPLHF

V gene: TRBV19
J gene: TRBJ1-5
CDR3 protein: CASSEGVRVTQPQHF

V gene: TRBV4-1
J gene: TRBJ2-7
CDR3 protein: CASSQGDRGGYEQYF